This T cell receptor beta chain was recorded in a study of blood T cell repertoires in COVID-19. About the research overall: Collection of acute and convalescent COVID-19 samples took place in the United States, Italy and Spain. The cDNA or gDNA used as material had been derived from T cells, B-cell-depleted T cells, or PBMCs.

The CDR3 covers 16 residues. Germline V gene sequence: CDR1 MDHEN, CDR2 SYDVKM. Trimming stripped 6 bases from V and 5 bases from J, with 17 bases between. In the original analysis: Reference gene primers were amplified, and this amplification served to estimate nucleated cell counts. Using immunoSEQ multiplex PCR, the repertoire was profiled, and TCRdb retains in-frame clones only, with some absent. D and trimming come from the DNA, and the V and J calls and clone size come from that table. The table shows 130,000 or so clones, with 86% occurring only once. The sample consisted of peripheral blood. V is TRBV28 and J is TRBJ1-6; perhaps TRBD1 as D (5 bases). This sequence originates from a woman aged 55-70 years with acute or convalescent COVID-19. Here the CDR3 DNA reads TGTGCCAGCAGGGTCTCTTACAGGTCGGATAATTCACCCCTCCACTTT. Amino acid sequence: CASRVSYRSDNSPLHF.